This section outlines one T cell receptor (beta chain) sequence together with its context. Its antigen is currently unknown. The protocol was immunoSEQ multiplex PCR, while the TCRdb copy is restricted to in-frame clones and leaves out a portion. The repertoire has roughly 94,000 clones, approximately 94% of them found once; the top ten carry under 2%. The sample comes from a study of PD-1 blockade in classical Hodgkin lymphoma. Study findings and constraints: Diminished baseline TCR diversity has been reported in newly diagnosed patients relative to healthy donors.

This sample's time point: cycle 4 day 1 (C4D1), after 6 weeks of nivolumab. Exposure to brentuximab vedotin varied, and each patient had relapsed following autologous stem cell transplantation. Trimming removed 4 bases from V and 4 bases from J, with 12 bases in between. Germline V CDR1 and CDR2: MDHEN, SYDVKM. There are 14 residues in the CDR3. The V and J genes are TRBV28 and TRBJ2-3; D remains unclear. The sequenced sample was peripheral blood mononuclear cells (PBMCs), obtained before the fourth cycle of nivolumab. This receptor was taken from a human donor with classical Hodgkin lymphoma. The DNA for the CDR3 is TGTGCCAGCAGTTCGATTAGGGTTGCAGATACGCAGTATTTT. Amino acid sequence: CASSSIRVADTQYF.